The sequence of this T cell receptor beta chain was determined in a study of blood T cells in healthy people across ages. The second PCR ran about 6 to 12 cycles with a sample-barcoded 5' primer and J-beta primers. Every cDNA molecule carried a tag from a template-switch adaptor bearing 12 random nucleotides. TCRdb processed the 5' RACE reads anew with MiXCR; each CDR3 protein has one entry. The sample has around 870,000 distinct CDR3 sequences, under 30% seen once. From germline, CDR1 is MNHNS and CDR2 SASEGT. V was shortened by 2 bases and J by 5 bases, with 11 bases between the two germline ends. The CDR3 consists of 14 residues. This clonotype was seen at least ten times. Antigen specificity is unknown. PBMCs were isolated at a quantity of at least 7 million per sample. General study findings and limits: No conclusive comparison of naive versus antigen-experienced cells was possible with unsorted PBMCs.

This chain links TRBV6-1 with TRBJ2-3; maybe TRBD1 (5 bases). The sample was blood. This receptor was identified in a woman older than 75 in good health. The CDR3 nucleotides read TGTGCCAGCAGTGAACAAGGGGTGGGAGATACGCAGTATTTT. This gives the protein CASSEQGVGDTQYF.